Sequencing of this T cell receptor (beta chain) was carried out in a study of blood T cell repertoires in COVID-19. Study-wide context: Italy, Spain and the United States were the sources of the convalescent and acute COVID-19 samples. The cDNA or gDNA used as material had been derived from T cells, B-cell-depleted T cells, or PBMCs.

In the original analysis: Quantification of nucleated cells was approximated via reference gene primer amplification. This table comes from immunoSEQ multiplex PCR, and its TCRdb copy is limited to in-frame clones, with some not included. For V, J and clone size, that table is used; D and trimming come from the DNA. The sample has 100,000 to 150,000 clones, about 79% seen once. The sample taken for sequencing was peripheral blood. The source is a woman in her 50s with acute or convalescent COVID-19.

The CDR3 loop reads CAWSTGKNIQYF. The CDR3 coding sequence is TGTGCCTGGTCGACGGGTAAAAACATTCAGTACTTC. This chain links TRBV30 with TRBJ2-4, with no clear D. Between the trimmed V and J ends, which lost 5 bases and 4 bases, there was a span of 9 bases. Germline V gene data show CDR1 as GTSNPN and CDR2 as SVGIG (reference sequence). This CDR3 is 12 amino acids long.